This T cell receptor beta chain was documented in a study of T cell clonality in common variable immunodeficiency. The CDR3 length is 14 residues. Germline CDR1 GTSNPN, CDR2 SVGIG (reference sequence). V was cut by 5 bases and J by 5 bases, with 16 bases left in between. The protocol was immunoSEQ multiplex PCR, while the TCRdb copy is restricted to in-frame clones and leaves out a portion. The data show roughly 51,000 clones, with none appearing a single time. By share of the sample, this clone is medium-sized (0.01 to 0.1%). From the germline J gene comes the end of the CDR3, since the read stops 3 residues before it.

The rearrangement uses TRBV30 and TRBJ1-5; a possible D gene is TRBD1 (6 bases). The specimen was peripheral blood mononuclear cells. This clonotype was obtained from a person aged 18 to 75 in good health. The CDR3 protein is CAWAEGQGYQPQHF. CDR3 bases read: TGTGCCTGGGCCGAAGGGCAGGGGTATCAGCCC.